This T cell receptor beta chain is from a study of metastatic and nonmetastatic thyroid tumors. The wider study: Repertoire data that came from the blood and tumor or nodule tissue of malignant and benign thyroid patients were compared. Overall study findings and caveats: Benign nodules were reported to have significantly lower TCR beta diversity than malignant thyroid tumors, in blood and tumor.

With MiXCR, TCRdb called clones anew from the PCR reads. The data show about 30,000 clones, under 14% seen once. CDR3 length: 16 amino acids. The V end lost 2 bases, the J end lost 5 bases, and 19 bases lay between the germline ends. Germline CDR1 and CDR2: LGHDT and YNNKEL (reference sequence). This clone was found many times. What it recognizes is unknown. Patients underwent thyroid surgery, and none had received any treatment before it. This TCR derives from a female donor with papillary thyroid cancer or a benign thyroid nodule (not recorded which). Some clones in this sample may be carry-over from other donors' samples. The genes are TRBV3-1 and TRBJ2-7; D unclear. The sequenced sample consisted of blood. The CDR3, as DNA: TGTGCCAGCAGCCAACTTTTCGGCGTGGGCAACGACGAGCAGTACTTC. As protein: CASSQLFGVGNDEQYF.